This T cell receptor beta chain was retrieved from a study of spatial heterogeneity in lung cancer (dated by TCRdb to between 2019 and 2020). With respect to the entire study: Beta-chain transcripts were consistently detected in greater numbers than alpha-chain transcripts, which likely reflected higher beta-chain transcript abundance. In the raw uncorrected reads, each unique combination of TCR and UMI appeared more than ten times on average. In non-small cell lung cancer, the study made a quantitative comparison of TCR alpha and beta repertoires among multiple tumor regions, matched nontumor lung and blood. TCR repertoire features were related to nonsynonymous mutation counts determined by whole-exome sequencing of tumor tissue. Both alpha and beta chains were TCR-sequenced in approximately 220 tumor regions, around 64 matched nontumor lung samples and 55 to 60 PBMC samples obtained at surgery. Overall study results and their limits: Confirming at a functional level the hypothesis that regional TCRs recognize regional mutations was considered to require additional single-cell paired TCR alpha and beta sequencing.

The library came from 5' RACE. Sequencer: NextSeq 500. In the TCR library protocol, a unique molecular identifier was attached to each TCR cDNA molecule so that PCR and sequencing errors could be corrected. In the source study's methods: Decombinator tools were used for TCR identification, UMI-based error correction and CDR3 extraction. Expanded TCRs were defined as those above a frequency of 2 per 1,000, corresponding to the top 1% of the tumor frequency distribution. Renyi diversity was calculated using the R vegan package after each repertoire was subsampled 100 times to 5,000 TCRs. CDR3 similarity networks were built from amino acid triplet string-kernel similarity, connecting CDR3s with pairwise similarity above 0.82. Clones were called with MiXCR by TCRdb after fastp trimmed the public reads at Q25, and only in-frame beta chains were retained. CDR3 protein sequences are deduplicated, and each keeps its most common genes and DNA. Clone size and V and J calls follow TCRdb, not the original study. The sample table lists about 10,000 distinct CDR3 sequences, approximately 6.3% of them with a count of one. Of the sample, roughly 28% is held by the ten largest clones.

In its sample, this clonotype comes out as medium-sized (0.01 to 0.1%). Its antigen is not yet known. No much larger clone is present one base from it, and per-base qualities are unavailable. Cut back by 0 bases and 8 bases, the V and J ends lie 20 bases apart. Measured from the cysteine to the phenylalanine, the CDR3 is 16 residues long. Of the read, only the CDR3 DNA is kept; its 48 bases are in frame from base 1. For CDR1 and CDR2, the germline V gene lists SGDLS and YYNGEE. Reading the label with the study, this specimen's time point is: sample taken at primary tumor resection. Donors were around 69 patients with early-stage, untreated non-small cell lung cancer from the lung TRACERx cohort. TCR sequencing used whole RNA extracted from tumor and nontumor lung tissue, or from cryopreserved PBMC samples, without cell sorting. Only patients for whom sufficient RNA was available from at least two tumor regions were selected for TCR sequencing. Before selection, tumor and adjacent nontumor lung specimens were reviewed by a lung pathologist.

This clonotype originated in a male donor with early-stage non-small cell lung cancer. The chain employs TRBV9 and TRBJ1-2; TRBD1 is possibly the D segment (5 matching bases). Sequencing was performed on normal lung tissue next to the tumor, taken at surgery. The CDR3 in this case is CASSVEDTNAPGGYTF. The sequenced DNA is TGTGCCAGCAGCGTAGAGGACACGAATGCCCCTGGGGGCTACACCTTC.